This T cell receptor (beta chain) was sequenced during a study of blood T cell repertoires in COVID-19. Study summary: The samples span acute and convalescent COVID-19 from the United States, Italy and Spain. PBMCs, B-cell-depleted T cells, or T cells were the source of the cDNA or gDNA that made up the material.

Germline lookup yields CDR1 SGHRS and CDR2 YFSETQ. The CDR3 contains 14 residues. V shed 0 bases and J shed 1 base, with 8 bases lying between them. In the original processing: Reference gene primer amplification in the assay estimated nucleated cell counts. Repertoires were generated with immunoSEQ multiplex PCR, while TCRdb's copy carries only in-frame clones and drops some. V and J calls and clone size are copied from that table; D and trimming were computed from the DNA. The data show 110,000 or so clones, around 80% seen once. This TCR derives from a human donor in a cohort sampled during active or convalescent COVID-19. The chain recombines TRBV5-1 with TRBJ2-7, with D possibly being TRBD2 (5 bases). Sample: peripheral blood. The CDR3 DNA follows: TGCGCCAGCAGCTTGGTTGGAGGTTCCTACGAGCAGTACTTC. It codes for CASSLVGGSYEQYF. Full variable domain (rest looked up from reference TRBV5-1 and TRBJ2-7): KAGVTQTPRYLIKTRGQQVTLSCSPISGHRSVSWYQQTPGQGLQFLFEYFSETQRNKGNFPGRFSGRQFSNSRSEMNVSTLELGDSALYLCASSLVGGSYEQYFGPGTRLTVT.